This TCR beta chain emerged from a study of molecular identifiers for immune sequencing clone quantification. TCRdb re-analysed the PCR reads in MiXCR, keeping a single row per CDR3 protein. The sample records hundreds of thousands of distinct CDR3 sequences, roughly 21% being singletons. Naive CD8 libraries were made from around 18,000 to 910,000 sorted cells, and they used 10%, 30% or 50% RNA. Naive CD8 T cells were picked out by sorting for CD8+CD4-CCR7+CD45RA+. The CDR3 has 14 residues. V gave up 2 bases and J gave up 5 bases, with 12 bases separating them. Germline loops: CDR1 LGHNA, CDR2 YNFKEQ. The table lists this clonotype with many counts.

J is TRBJ2-5 and V is TRBV4-2; D is undetermined. The sample was naive CD8+ T cells from blood, with Jurkat cell RNA spiked in. As to subset: FACS-sorted CD8+CD4-CCR7+CD45RA+ naive T cells. The receptor was derived from a human donor in good health. Some libraries in this study had Jurkat cell RNA spiked in. The CDR3 reads CASSQSVLGETQYF. The DNA of the CDR3 is TGTGCCAGCAGCCAATCTGTTCTGGGCGAGACCCAGTACTTC.